This passage covers 25 T cell receptor beta chains from one sample sequenced in a study of identical twins. TCRdb analysed the 5' RACE reads with MiXCR anew, one entry per CDR3 protein. The repertoire has some 240,000 distinct CDR3 sequences, 8% to 11% of them found once; the top ten carry about 9%. The sequenced sample was memory T cells sorted from blood. The source of these receptors is a man aged 50-59 years in good health.

In this sample, this clonotype turned up many times. The V gene is TRBV7-8, the J gene TRBJ2-5; maybe TRBD2 (5 bases). The length of the CDR3 is 14 residues. V was trimmed by 1 base and J by 0 bases, leaving 6 bases between them. The germline CDR1 and CDR2 sequences are SGHVS and FQNEAQ. In DNA, the CDR3 is TGTGCCAGCAGCTTAGAGAGGGACCAAGAGACCCAGTACTTC. Its translation: CASSLERDQETQYF.

The genes are TRBV18 and TRBJ2-7; tentatively, D is TRBD2 (5 bases). The germline gives CDR1 KGHSH, CDR2 LQKENI. V was cut by 1 base and J by 5 bases, with 9 bases left in between. This CDR3 is built from 13 residues. CDR3 in DNA: TGTGCCAGCTCACCACAGGACGGGAACGAGCAGTACTTC. This gives the protein CASSPQDGNEQYF.

This clonotype showed up many times. The chain carries TRBV29-1 and TRBJ2-3; 7 positions match TRBD2. This CDR3 region has 14 residues. Germline CDR1 SQVTM, CDR2 ANQGSEA. V shed 4 bases, J shed 1 base, and the junction held 5 bases outside the gene matches. In nucleotides, the CDR3 is TGCAGCGTTGTGCCTAGCGGCCGCACAGATACGCAGTATTTT. Protein: CSVVPSGRTDTQYF.

This clonotype appeared many times. The chain combines TRBV5-1 with TRBJ1-2; TRBD1 might be the D (5 bases). This CDR3 contains 13 residues. Trimming removed 6 bases at V and 4 bases at J, with 13 bases between. Looked up from germline, CDR1 is SGHRS and CDR2 is YFSETQ. CDR3 sequence: CASTHQGGYGYTF. The DNA for the CDR3 is TGCGCCAGCACCCATCAGGGTGGCTATGGCTACACCTTC.

This chain links TRBV27 with TRBJ2-7; 8 nucleotides match TRBD2. The CDR3 runs 17 residues. Germline trimming cut 3 bases from V and 4 bases from J; bases unmatched to any gene: 14. Germline loops: CDR1 MNHEY, CDR2 SMNVEV (reference sequence). This chain's CDR3 is CASSLSGAGTRIYEQYF. The CDR3, as DNA: TGTGCCAGCAGTTTGTCGGGGGCCGGGACTAGGATATACGAGCAGTACTTC.

The chain is built from TRBV28 and TRBJ2-1, with 8 bases matching TRBD1. CDR3 length: 14 residues. V was clipped by 8 bases and J by 5 bases; unmatched bases: 8. Looked up from germline, CDR1 is MDHEN and CDR2 is SYDVKM. In nucleotides, the CDR3 is TGTGCCAGCCAAGCGCTGGACAGGGACAATGAGCAGTTCTTC. It encodes CASQALDRDNEQFF.

This clonotype was seen a few times. This sequence joins TRBV7-9 and TRBJ1-5; D unresolved. Per the germline V gene, CDR1 is SEHNR and CDR2 is FQNEAQ (reference sequence). The CDR3 consists of 16 residues. The germline V and J ends were trimmed by 1 base and 0 bases, with 10 bases remaining between them. The CDR3 nucleotides read TGTGCCAGCAGCTTAGGGCAATTGAATAGCAATCAGCCCCAGCATTTT. It translates to CASSLGQLNSNQPQHF.

This chain links TRBV12-3 or TRBV12-4 with TRBJ2-7, with D perhaps given as TRBD1 or TRBD2 (7 bases each). The length of the CDR3 is 13 residues. V dropped 5 bases and J dropped 9 bases, with 17 bases sitting between them. The DNA for the CDR3 is TGTGCCAGCAGTGATAGACAGGGAGGGTGGCAGTACTTC. Translating gives CASSDRQGGWQYF.

This clonotype was observed many times. The V gene is TRBV20-1, the J gene TRBJ1-1, with no clear D. V lost 5 bases, J lost 5 bases, and 18 bases lay in between. CDR1 and CDR2 (germline): DFQATT, SNEGSKA (reference sequence). This CDR3 has 14 amino acids. The CDR3: CSARRAITSTEAFF. DNA of the CDR3: TGCAGTGCTCGCCGGGCCATCACGAGTACTGAAGCTTTCTTT.

The chain joins TRBV5-1 to TRBJ1-5; possible D gene TRBD1, 5 bases. The CDR3 extends over 15 amino acids. Per the germline V gene, CDR1 is SGHRS and CDR2 is YFSETQ. The V gene lost 4 bases and the J gene lost 7 bases, with 18 bases spanning the gap. The CDR3 is CASSPGASSGQPQHF. Here the CDR3 DNA reads TGCGCCAGCAGCCCCGGGGCTTCCTCGGGGCAGCCCCAGCATTTT.

In this sample, this clonotype turned up many times. The gene calls are TRBV19 and TRBJ1-2; 7 bases are a match to TRBD1. V gave up 3 bases and J gave up 4 bases; unmatched junction bases: 5. Germline V gene lookup returns CDR1 LNHDA and CDR2 SQIVND (reference sequence). The CDR3 runs 14 residues. In nucleotides, the CDR3 is TGTGCCAGTAGTATCGACAGGGCGGCCTATGGCTACACCTTC. This translates into CASSIDRAAYGYTF.

This clonotype was counted ten times or more. This chain joins TRBV6-5 and TRBJ1-5; D is unclear. Germline CDR1 is MNHEY and CDR2 is SVGAGI. CDR3 length: 17 amino acids. The V gene lost 2 bases and the J gene lost 6 bases, with 20 bases spanning the gap. The chain's CDR3 is CASSYGRRVRIFQPQHF. DNA of the CDR3: TGTGCCAGCAGTTACGGGAGACGGGTCAGAATATTTCAGCCCCAGCATTTT.

The sample holds a few counts of this clonotype. This rearrangement joins TRBV10-3 to TRBJ2-7; D might be TRBD1 (6 bases). Germline V gene lookup returns CDR1 ENHRY and CDR2 SYGVKD. V lost 6 bases and J lost 2, with 11 bases in between. The CDR3 runs 13 residues. CDR3 DNA sequence: TGTGCCATCAGCCCTGACAGGACCTACGAGCAGTACTTC. Its translation: CAISPDRTYEQYF.

This clonotype was counted at least ten times. The genes are TRBV16 and TRBJ2-5; 7 bases fit TRBD1. CDR1 KGHSY and CDR2 FQNENV come from the germline V gene. V gave up 4 bases and J gave up 4 bases; unmatched junction bases: 6. CDR3 length: 14 amino acids. As DNA, the CDR3 is TGTGCCAGCAGCCTTTGGGACAGCTCAGAGACCCAGTACTTC. Translated: CASSLWDSSETQYF. Full variable domain (outside the CDR3, taken from reference TRBV16 and TRBJ2-5): GEEVAQTPKHLVRGEGQKAKLYCAPIKGHSYVFWYQQVLKNEFKFLISFQNENVFDETGMPKERFSAKCLPNSPCSLEIQATKLEDSAVYFCASSLWDSSETQYFGPGTRLLVL.

The chain carries TRBV20-1 and TRBJ2-3; D is possibly TRBD2 (6 bases). This CDR3 is 12 amino acids long. Looked up from germline, CDR1 is DFQATT and CDR2 is SNEGSKA (reference sequence). Trimming shortened V by 6 bases and J by 6 bases, and 13 bases separated the two germline ends. The CDR3 DNA reads TGCAGTGCGGCGTCTAGCGCGGATACGCAGTATTTT. It translates to CSAASSADTQYF.

About this clonotype: This may stem from a read error, because a much larger clone lies one nucleotide away. The chain combines TRBV7-9 with TRBJ1-2, with D tentatively TRBD1 (5 bases). The germline gives CDR1 SEHNR, CDR2 FQNEAQ (reference sequence). The CDR3 extends over 13 amino acids. DNA of the CDR3: TGTGCCAGCATCTCAGGGTCGTCGGACGGCTACTCCTTC. It is translated as CASISGSSDGYSF.

The chain recombines TRBV20-1 with TRBJ2-5; 8 nucleotides match TRBD2. The CDR3 runs 14 residues. From germline, CDR1 is DFQATT and CDR2 SNEGSKA (reference sequence). CDR3 sequence (DNA): TGCAGCGCTTGGGGGCAGCGGGAGAGGGAGACCCAGTACTTC. Amino acids: CSAWGQRERETQYF.

V gene TRBV5-1 combines with J gene TRBJ1-1; D perhaps matches TRBD1 (6 bases). The germline V and J ends were trimmed by 0 bases and 5 bases, with 14 bases remaining between them. The CDR3 consists of 15 residues. From germline, CDR1 is SGHRS and CDR2 YFSETQ. CDR3 loop: CASSLVTQGITEAFF. In nucleotides, the CDR3 is TGCGCCAGCAGCTTGGTGACCCAGGGGATTACTGAAGCTTTCTTT. The complete variable domain, with remaining parts taken from reference TRBV5-1 and TRBJ1-1, reads KAGVTQTPRYLIKTRGQQVTLSCSPISGHRSVSWYQQTPGQGLQFLFEYFSETQRNKGNFPGRFSGRQFSNSRSEMNVSTLELGDSALYLCASSLVTQGITEAFFGQGTRLTVV.

The chain employs TRBV20-1 and TRBJ2-3; TRBD1 aligns across 9 bases. After removal of 3 bases from V and 2 bases from J, the junction contained 6 bases not matched to a gene. The CDR3 totals 15 residues. Germline V gene sequence: CDR1 DFQATT, CDR2 SNEGSKA (reference sequence). CDR3 in DNA: TGCAGTGCTAGCGGGACAGGGCATCCCACAGATACGCAGTATTTT. Translated, it gives CSASGTGHPTDTQYF.

This clonotype was counted many times. The V and J genes are TRBV10-3 and TRBJ2-1; perhaps TRBD2 as D (5 bases). The CDR3 has 14 amino acids. V lost 6 bases and J lost 6, with 15 bases in between. CDR1 is ENHRY and CDR2 is SYGVKD in the germline V gene. The CDR3 protein is CAISDYKSGNEQFF. In nucleotides, the CDR3 is TGTGCCATCAGCGACTACAAGTCGGGCAATGAGCAGTTCTTC.

This clonotype showed up many times. The genes are TRBV9 and TRBJ2-3; 10 bases line up with TRBD1. CDR3 length equals 15 residues. Per the germline V gene, CDR1 is SGDLS and CDR2 is YYNGEE. Trimming at V came to 4 bases and at J to 3 bases, leaving 5 bases not matched to a gene. The CDR3 nucleotides are TGTGCCAGCAGCCCGGGACAGGGGAGGACAGATACGCAGTATTTT. Its protein is CASSPGQGRTDTQYF.

This clonotype was counted at least ten times. The J gene is TRBJ2-3, the V gene TRBV7-2; 10 bases are a match to TRBD2. Losses at the gene ends were 3 bases for V and 3 bases for J; bases not matched to a gene: 9. This CDR3 contains 17 residues. Germline-derived CDR1 and CDR2 are SGHTA and FQGNSA. As DNA, the CDR3 is TGTGCCAGCAGCTTTCCAGCGGGAGGGGTTGGAACAGATACGCAGTATTTT. Protein: CASSFPAGGVGTDTQYF.

This clonotype was recorded a few times. This rearrangement joins TRBV20-1 to TRBJ1-6; 11 bases are a match to TRBD1. CDR1 is DFQATT, CDR2 SNEGSKA, per germline (reference sequence). The CDR3 loop spans 16 amino acids. V dropped 1 base and J dropped 5; count of bases not matched to a gene: 4. For the CDR3, the DNA is TGCAGTGCTAGAGCGGGGACAGGGGGTAATAATTCACCCCTCCACTTT. Amino acids: CSARAGTGGNNSPLHF.

This clonotype was seen once. The chain couples TRBV25-1 to TRBJ2-3; D remains ambiguous. The CDR3 is 17 residues long. Trimming stripped 1 base from V and 2 bases from J, with 16 bases between. The germline V gene encodes CDR1 MGHDK and CDR2 SYGVNS. The CDR3 nucleotides are TGTGCCAGCAGTGAATTTGGCGGAGTCTCACCCACAGATACGCAGTATTTT. This translates into CASSEFGGVSPTDTQYF.

This clonotype was recorded a few times. This sequence joins TRBV3-1 and TRBJ1-2, with D unclear. The CDR3 sequence is 13 residues long. Trimming removed 4 bases at V and 3 bases at J, with 9 bases between. Looked up from germline, CDR1 is LGHDT and CDR2 is YNNKEL (reference sequence). CDR3 in DNA: TGTGCCAGCAGCCTATCCCGGGACTATGGCTACACCTTC. This encodes CASSLSRDYGYTF.